This T cell receptor beta chain was sequenced in a study of T cells after yellow fever vaccination. General study results and limits: Peaking on day 5 versus 15, the secondary response was faster but weaker.

TCR cDNA, made by 5'RACE template switching, carried an added universal primer site and UMIs. TCRdb reprocessed the 5' RACE reads via MiXCR and lists one record per CDR3 protein. The sample records tens of thousands of distinct CDR3 sequences, 7.4% being singletons. This clonotype turned up a few times. The antigen remains unidentified. Germline assignment: CDR1 LNHDA and CDR2 SQIVND (reference sequence). The ends were cut back, 3 bases at V and 4 bases at J, with 10 bases in the middle. This CDR3 has 14 amino acids. The chain is built from TRBV19 and TRBJ1-5; no definite D call. The sequencing used CD8+ T cells sorted from PBMCs, collected roughly 14 days after the first yellow fever vaccination. The TCR sequence derives from a young man who received the YFV17D yellow fever vaccine. For the CDR3, the DNA is TGTGCCAGTAGTATTGGCCCGCGGAATCAGCCCCAGCATTTT. Its protein product is CASSIGPRNQPQHF.